Listed below are T cell receptor beta chains from one sample, sequenced in a study of shared clonotypes between healthy human individuals. Assay: immunoSEQ multiplex PCR; the TCRdb copy retains only in-frame clones and omits some. Counted here are around 1.1 million clones, 70% to 80% occurring once; the ten biggest clones make up almost 0.9%. The material sequenced was memory CD4+ T cells from PBMCs. The origin of the receptors is a man in his late teens or twenties in good health. Some clones in this sample may be carry-over from other donors' samples. Both conserved end residues are part of each CDR3. Each record gives: CDR3 DNA, CDR3 protein, V gene, clone size, J gene, D gene. D genes are given only for firm matches. Expanded clones are given a class, and other clones once, few, many or no size at all.

cdr3_nt: TGCGCCAGCAGTCGGGAGGTCCAGGAGACCCAGTACTTC
cdr3_aa: CASSREVQETQYF
v_call: TRBV5-1
clone_size: NA
j_call: TRBJ2-5
d_call: TRBD2

cdr3_nt: TGTGCCTCCCGACTAGCAAGCTCCTACAATGAGCAGTTCTTC
cdr3_aa: CASRLASSYNEQFF
v_call: TRBV30
clone_size: NA
j_call: TRBJ2-1
d_call: TRBD2

cdr3_nt: TGCGCCAGCAGCGCCGGCGGACAGGGCCCAGATACGCAGTATTTT
cdr3_aa: CASSAGGQGPDTQYF
v_call: TRBV5-1
clone_size: NA
j_call: TRBJ2-3
d_call: TRBD1

cdr3_nt: TGTGCCAGCAGCTCACTAGTACAGGGGGAAGGCTACACCTTC
cdr3_aa: CASSSLVQGEGYTF
v_call: TRBV7-9
clone_size: NA
j_call: TRBJ1-2
d_call: TRBD1

cdr3_nt: TGTGCCAGCAGTTTCTCCGAGGAGCCAGAGAAGGCTTGCTACGAGCAGTACTTC
cdr3_aa: CASSFSEEPEKACYEQYF
v_call: TRBV6-4
clone_size: NA
j_call: TRBJ2-7
d_call: NA

cdr3_nt: TGTGCCAGCACGGCAAGTCGTGAGGTCGTGCACGAGCAGTACTTC
cdr3_aa: CASTASREVVHEQYF
v_call: TRBV2
clone_size: NA
j_call: TRBJ2-7
d_call: NA

cdr3_nt: TGTGCCAGCAGCTTAAGAAGCGGACTAAGCTCCTACAATGAGCAGTTCTTC
cdr3_aa: CASSLRSGLSSYNEQFF
v_call: TRBV13
clone_size: NA
j_call: TRBJ2-1
d_call: NA

cdr3_nt: TGTGCCAGCAGCCAAGCCTACAGGGCGAACACCGGGGAGCTGTTTTTT
cdr3_aa: CASSQAYRANTGELFF
v_call: TRBV11-2
clone_size: NA
j_call: TRBJ2-2
d_call: NA

cdr3_nt: TGTGCCAGCAGCTTAGGTGGTCGGTTGAACACTGAAGCTTTCTTT
cdr3_aa: CASSLGGRLNTEAFF
v_call: TRBV7-2
clone_size: NA
j_call: TRBJ1-1
d_call: NA

cdr3_nt: TGTGCCAGCAGCCAAGATGCAGGGCCCCATCAGCCCCAGCATTTT
cdr3_aa: CASSQDAGPHQPQHF
v_call: TRBV4-2
clone_size: NA
j_call: TRBJ1-5
d_call: NA

cdr3_nt: TGTGCCAGCAGTGAGCGGAGGACTAGCTACTACGAGCAGTACTTC
cdr3_aa: CASSERRTSYYEQYF
v_call: TRBV2
clone_size: NA
j_call: TRBJ2-7
d_call: TRBD2

cdr3_nt: TGTGCCAGCAATTGGGACGGGGTGAACACCGGGGAGCTGTTTTTT
cdr3_aa: CASNWDGVNTGELFF
v_call: TRBV27
clone_size: NA
j_call: TRBJ2-2
d_call: NA

cdr3_nt: TGTGCCAGCAGGCGGACAGATATAGCCTACGAGCAGTACTTC
cdr3_aa: CASRRTDIAYEQYF
v_call: TRBV11-1
clone_size: NA
j_call: TRBJ2-7
d_call: NA

cdr3_nt: TGTGCCAGCAGCCTCCTGATTGCGAACACTGAAGCTTTCTTT
cdr3_aa: CASSLLIANTEAFF
v_call: TRBV7-9
clone_size: NA
j_call: TRBJ1-1
d_call: NA

cdr3_nt: TGCGCCAGCAGTGAGATCGGGGGTTCCTACAATGAGCAGTTCTTC
cdr3_aa: CASSEIGGSYNEQFF
v_call: TRBV10-1
clone_size: NA
j_call: TRBJ2-1
d_call: NA

cdr3_nt: TGTGCCAGCAGTTATAGGGCAGGTGAAGGGGGCTACACCTTC
cdr3_aa: CASSYRAGEGGYTF
v_call: TRBV6-5
clone_size: NA
j_call: TRBJ1-2
d_call: NA

cdr3_nt: TGTGCCAGCAGTCCGAGGGAGGATATAGCGGGAGGGCCGGAAGAGCAGTACTTC
cdr3_aa: CASSPREDIAGGPEEQYF
v_call: TRBV21-1
clone_size: NA
j_call: TRBJ2-7
d_call: NA

cdr3_nt: TGTGCCAGTAGTATTCCCCAGCACTATGGCTACACCTTC
cdr3_aa: CASSIPQHYGYTF
v_call: TRBV19
clone_size: few
j_call: TRBJ1-2
d_call: NA

cdr3_nt: TGTGCCAGCAGCCAGGGAAACAGGGATCGGCAGTTCTTC
cdr3_aa: CASSQGNRDRQFF
v_call: TRBV9
clone_size: NA
j_call: TRBJ2-1
d_call: NA

cdr3_nt: TGTGCCAGCAGCGGGGACAGGGGCCTTTTGAACACTGAAGCTTTCTTT
cdr3_aa: CASSGDRGLLNTEAFF
v_call: TRBV5-4
clone_size: NA
j_call: TRBJ1-1
d_call: TRBD1

cdr3_nt: TGTGCCTGGGAAAGACCGGGACTAGCCAACGAGCAGTACTTC
cdr3_aa: CAWERPGLANEQYF
v_call: TRBV30
clone_size: NA
j_call: TRBJ2-7
d_call: TRBD2

cdr3_nt: TGTGCCAGCAGCGCCAGGGTAGGAGGCGAAAAACTGTTTTTT
cdr3_aa: CASSARVGGEKLFF
v_call: TRBV5-6
clone_size: NA
j_call: TRBJ1-4
d_call: NA

cdr3_nt: TGTGCCAGCAGTTTAGCGTTAGACTCCTACGAGCAGTACTTC
cdr3_aa: CASSLALDSYEQYF
v_call: TRBV27
clone_size: NA
j_call: TRBJ2-7
d_call: NA

cdr3_nt: TGTGCCAGCAGCGTAGCTTCGGGGAGGTTCACCGGGGAGCTGTTTTTT
cdr3_aa: CASSVASGRFTGELFF
v_call: TRBV9
clone_size: NA
j_call: TRBJ2-2
d_call: NA

cdr3_nt: TGTGCCAGTAGTCTGGGACTAGAATACGAGCAGTACTTC
cdr3_aa: CASSLGLEYEQYF
v_call: TRBV19
clone_size: NA
j_call: TRBJ2-7
d_call: TRBD2

cdr3_nt: TGTGCCAGCAGTGAAGGCCGTAGCGGGAGGGATCTTTCCTACGAGCAGTACTTC
cdr3_aa: CASSEGRSGRDLSYEQYF
v_call: TRBV6-1
clone_size: NA
j_call: TRBJ2-7
d_call: TRBD2

cdr3_nt: TGCGCCAGCAGCCCCCGACTAGCGAGAACAGATACGCAGTATTTT
cdr3_aa: CASSPRLARTDTQYF
v_call: TRBV5-1
clone_size: NA
j_call: TRBJ2-3
d_call: TRBD2

cdr3_nt: TGTGCCAGCAGCTTCGGGACAGGGGTGTACCAAGAGACCCAGTACTTC
cdr3_aa: CASSFGTGVYQETQYF
v_call: TRBV7-8
clone_size: NA
j_call: TRBJ2-5
d_call: TRBD1

cdr3_nt: TGTGCCAGCAGCGTAGCTCTCAGGTTCTCAAGCTCCTACAATGAGCAGTTCTTC
cdr3_aa: CASSVALRFSSSYNEQFF
v_call: TRBV9
clone_size: NA
j_call: TRBJ2-1
d_call: NA

cdr3_nt: TGTGCCAGCAGCAGGGGCAGGGGGCCCCCACAACCGCCTTGGGAGCAGTACTTC
cdr3_aa: CASSRGRGPPQPPWEQYF
v_call: TRBV21-1
clone_size: NA
j_call: TRBJ2-7
d_call: NA

cdr3_nt: TGCAGCGCCAGGGGACAGGGGGCTTTCGACGAGCAGTACTTC
cdr3_aa: CSARGQGAFDEQYF
v_call: TRBV29-1
clone_size: NA
j_call: TRBJ2-7
d_call: TRBD1

cdr3_nt: TGTGCCAGCAGCAAGGGGGGAGGGAATGAGCAGTTCTTC
cdr3_aa: CASSKGGGNEQFF
v_call: TRBV11-3
clone_size: NA
j_call: TRBJ2-1
d_call: NA

cdr3_nt: TGTGCCAGCAGCTTTTCTCCGGGATTAGCTAACTATGGCTACACCTTC
cdr3_aa: CASSFSPGLANYGYTF
v_call: TRBV5-5
clone_size: NA
j_call: TRBJ1-2
d_call: NA

cdr3_nt: TGTGCCACCAGCAGAGATGCGGACGGTTCTCGTGAGCAGTACTTC
cdr3_aa: CATSRDADGSREQYF
v_call: TRBV15
clone_size: NA
j_call: TRBJ2-7
d_call: NA

cdr3_nt: TGTGCCAGCAGCGGGACCGGGGAGCTGTTTTTT
cdr3_aa: CASSGTGELFF
v_call: TRBV9
clone_size: NA
j_call: TRBJ2-2
d_call: NA

cdr3_nt: TGTGCCAGCAGCGCTTCCTCGACTAGCACAGATACGCAGTATTTT
cdr3_aa: CASSASSTSTDTQYF
v_call: TRBV9
clone_size: few
j_call: TRBJ2-3
d_call: NA

cdr3_nt: TGTGCCAGCAGCCAAACCACTAGCGGGAGGGCGACGCAGTATTTT
cdr3_aa: CASSQTTSGRATQYF
v_call: TRBV5-4
clone_size: once
j_call: TRBJ2-3
d_call: TRBD2

cdr3_nt: TGTGCCAGTAGTATAGTACGGGGCAATCAGCCCCAGCATTTT
cdr3_aa: CASSIVRGNQPQHF
v_call: TRBV19
clone_size: NA
j_call: TRBJ1-5
d_call: NA

cdr3_nt: TGTGCCTGGAGCCGGACAGGGACGAACACTGAAGCTTTCTTT
cdr3_aa: CAWSRTGTNTEAFF
v_call: TRBV30
clone_size: NA
j_call: TRBJ1-1
d_call: TRBD1

cdr3_nt: TGTGCCACGCTAGCGGGGGGATCCTACGAGCAGTACTTC
cdr3_aa: CATLAGGSYEQYF
v_call: TRBV28
clone_size: NA
j_call: TRBJ2-7
d_call: TRBD2

cdr3_nt: TGTGCCAGTAGTTGGGAGGTCAATCAGCCCCAGCATTTT
cdr3_aa: CASSWEVNQPQHF
v_call: TRBV19
clone_size: NA
j_call: TRBJ1-5
d_call: NA

cdr3_nt: TGTGCCAGCTCACCACGAGGGTTTTACACTGAAGCTTTCTTT
cdr3_aa: CASSPRGFYTEAFF
v_call: TRBV18
clone_size: NA
j_call: TRBJ1-1
d_call: NA

cdr3_nt: TGTGCCTCCCGATTCGTGGGGCAGGGCTATGGCTACACCTTC
cdr3_aa: CASRFVGQGYGYTF
v_call: TRBV30
clone_size: NA
j_call: TRBJ1-2
d_call: NA